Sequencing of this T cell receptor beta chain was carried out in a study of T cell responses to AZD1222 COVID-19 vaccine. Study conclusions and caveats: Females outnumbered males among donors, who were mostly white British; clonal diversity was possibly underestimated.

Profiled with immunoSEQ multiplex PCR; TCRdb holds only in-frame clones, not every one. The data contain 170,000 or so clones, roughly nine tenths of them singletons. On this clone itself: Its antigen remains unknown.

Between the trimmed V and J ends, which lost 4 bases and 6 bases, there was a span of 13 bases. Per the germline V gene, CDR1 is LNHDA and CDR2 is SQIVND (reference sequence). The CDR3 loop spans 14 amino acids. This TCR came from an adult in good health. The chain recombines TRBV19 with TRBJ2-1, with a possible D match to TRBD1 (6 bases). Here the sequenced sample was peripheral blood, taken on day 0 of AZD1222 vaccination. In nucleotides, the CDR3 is TGTGCCAGTAGTAGGTGGGGGCTCATCAATGAGCAGTTCTTC. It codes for CASSRWGLINEQFF.